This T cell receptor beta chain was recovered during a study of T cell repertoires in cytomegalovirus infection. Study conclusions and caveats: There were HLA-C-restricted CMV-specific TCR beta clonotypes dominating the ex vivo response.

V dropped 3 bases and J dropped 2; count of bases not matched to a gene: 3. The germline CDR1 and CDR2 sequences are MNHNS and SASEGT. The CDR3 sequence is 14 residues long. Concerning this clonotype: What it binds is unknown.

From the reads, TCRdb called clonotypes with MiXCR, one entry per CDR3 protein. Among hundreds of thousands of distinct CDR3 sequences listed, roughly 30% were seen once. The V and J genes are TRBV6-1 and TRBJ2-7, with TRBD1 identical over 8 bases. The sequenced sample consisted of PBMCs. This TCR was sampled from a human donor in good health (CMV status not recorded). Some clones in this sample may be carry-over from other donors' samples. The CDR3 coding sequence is TGTGCCAGCAGTGATGGACAGGGCGCCTACGAGCAGTACTTC. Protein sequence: CASSDGQGAYEQYF.